What follows describes a single T cell receptor beta chain. Germline CDR1 and CDR2: LNHNV and YYDKDF (reference sequence). The CDR3 loop spans 14 amino acids. The V and J ends lost 0 bases and 4 bases respectively, with 7 bases between them. The data were taken from a study of blood T cell repertoires in COVID-19. Measured with immunoSEQ multiplex PCR; TCRdb has only the in-frame clones, and not every one. Here the sample spans 61,000 or so clones, 80% to 90% being singletons. The genes are TRBV15 and TRBJ1-5, with D hard to call. Sequencing was done on a sample of peripheral blood. This clonotype was obtained from a woman of 80 years or more with active COVID-19. CDR3 protein: CATSRDLLNQPQHF. The CDR3 DNA is TGTGCCACCAGCAGAGATCTCCTTAATCAGCCCCAGCATTTT.